This TCR beta chain comes out of a study of PD-1 blockade in classical Hodgkin lymphoma. Findings of the study overall: With CD4+ cells, TCR diversity rose significantly by C4D1, but not with CD8+ cells. Newly diagnosed patients reportedly had lower baseline TCR diversity than healthy donors.

This CDR3 spans 15 amino acids. V gave up 0 bases and J gave up 1 base; unmatched junction bases: 0. The germline V gene encodes CDR1 SGHRS and CDR2 YFSETQ. Only in-frame clones appear in the TCRdb table, and some are missing; sequencing was by immunoSEQ multiplex PCR. The sample carries under 110,000 clones, around 89% recorded once. Each patient experienced a relapse that followed autologous stem cell transplantation, and brentuximab vedotin exposure varied. This clone was observed once. What it binds is not known. This receptor was taken from a human donor with classical Hodgkin lymphoma. The material sequenced was peripheral blood mononuclear cells (PBMCs), taken before the second cycle of nivolumab. The chain couples TRBV5-1 to TRBJ2-2; 7 bases agree with TRBD1. CDR3 region: CASSLGQGNTGELFF. In DNA, the CDR3 is TGCGCCAGCAGCTTGGGACAGGGGAACACCGGGGAGCTGTTTTTT.